The clone carrying this T cell receptor beta chain was counted many times. Every patient was untreated before thyroid surgery. This sample was included in a study of metastatic and nonmetastatic thyroid tumors. Trimming cost V 6 bases and J 7 bases, with 15 bases left between them. The CDR3 runs 13 residues. Germline V lookup: CDR1 DFQATT, CDR2 SNEGSKA (reference sequence). With MiXCR, TCRdb reprocessed the PCR reads. The sample lists 20,000 to 25,000 clones; roughly a sixth were seen once. The sample consisted of blood. The TCR comes from a female donor with papillary thyroid cancer or a benign thyroid nodule (not recorded which). Some clones in this sample may be carry-over from other donors' samples. The chain recombines TRBV20-1 with TRBJ1-4; TRBD1 might be the D (6 bases). In nucleotides, the CDR3 is TGCAGTGCGTACCGGGACACAGCTGAAAAACTGTTTTTT. Translation gives CSAYRDTAEKLFF.